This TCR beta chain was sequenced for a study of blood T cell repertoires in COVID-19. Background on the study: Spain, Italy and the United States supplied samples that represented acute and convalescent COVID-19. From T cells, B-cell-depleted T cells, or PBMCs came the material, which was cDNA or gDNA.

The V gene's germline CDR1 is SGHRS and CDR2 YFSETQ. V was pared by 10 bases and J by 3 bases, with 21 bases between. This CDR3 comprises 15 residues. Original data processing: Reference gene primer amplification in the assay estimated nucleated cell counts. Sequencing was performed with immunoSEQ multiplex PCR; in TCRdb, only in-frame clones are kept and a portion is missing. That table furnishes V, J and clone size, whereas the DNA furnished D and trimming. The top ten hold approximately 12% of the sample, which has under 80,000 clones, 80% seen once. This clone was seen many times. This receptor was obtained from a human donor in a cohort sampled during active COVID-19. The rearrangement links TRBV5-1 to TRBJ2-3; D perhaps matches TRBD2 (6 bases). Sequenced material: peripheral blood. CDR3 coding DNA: TGCGCCGGAATCTGGACGGGAGATCAGACAGATACGCAGTATTTT. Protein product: CAGIWTGDQTDTQYF.